Sequencing of this T cell receptor beta chain was carried out in a study of cytomegalovirus exposure and HLA in healthy donors. The wider study: Earlier, 100 million to 130 million unique TCR beta sequences were recovered from about 200 million T cells by an analysis.

Points from the study as a whole: Sequences of the TCR beta chain were said to predict the HLA-A and HLA-B alleles of most subjects accurately.

Germline V CDR1 and CDR2: SGHTA, FQGNSA. The CDR3 runs 15 residues. V was trimmed by 6 bases and J by 9 bases, leaving 21 bases between them. A word on this clone: Antigen specificity is unknown.

PCR involved 60 Vbeta and 13 Jbeta primers. TCRdb's table, derived via immunoSEQ multiplex PCR, lists solely in-frame clones and lacks some. The sample carries about 200,000 clones, about 89% recorded once. The sequence was collected from a man aged 25 to 40 in good health and CMV-seronegative. Sequencing used PBMCs. The chain couples TRBV7-2 to TRBJ2-1; the D gene is possibly TRBD2 (5 bases). DNA for the CDR3: TGTGCCAGCAGTTTAACCGGGCCGACTGGAGGTGAGCAGTTCTTC. Translated: CASSLTGPTGGEQFF.